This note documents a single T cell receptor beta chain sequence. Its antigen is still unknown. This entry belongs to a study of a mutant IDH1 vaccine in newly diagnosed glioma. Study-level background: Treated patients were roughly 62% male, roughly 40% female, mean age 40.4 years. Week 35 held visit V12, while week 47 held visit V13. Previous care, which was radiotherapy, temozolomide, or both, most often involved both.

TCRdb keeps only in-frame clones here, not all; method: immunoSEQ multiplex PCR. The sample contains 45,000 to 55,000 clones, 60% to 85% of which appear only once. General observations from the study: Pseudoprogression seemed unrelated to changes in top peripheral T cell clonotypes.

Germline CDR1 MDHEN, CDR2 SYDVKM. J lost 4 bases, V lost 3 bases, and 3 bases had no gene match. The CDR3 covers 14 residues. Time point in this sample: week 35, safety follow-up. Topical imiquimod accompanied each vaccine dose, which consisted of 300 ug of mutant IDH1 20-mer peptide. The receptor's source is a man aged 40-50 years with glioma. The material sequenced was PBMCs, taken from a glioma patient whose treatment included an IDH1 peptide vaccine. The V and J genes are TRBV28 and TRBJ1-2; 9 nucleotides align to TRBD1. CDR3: CASSLAQGAYGYTF. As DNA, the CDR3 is TGTGCCAGCAGTTTGGCACAGGGGGCCTATGGCTACACCTTC.